Each of the 27 T cell receptor beta chains below was sequenced from the same sample in a study of blood T cells in healthy people across ages (dated by TCRdb to 2014 to 2015). Library preparation was by 5' RACE. These reads were obtained on an Illumina HiSeq 2500. A second PCR of about 6 to 11 cycles was run with a J-beta primer mix and a sample-barcoded 5' primer. TCRdb reprocessing: public reads trimmed at Q25 with fastp, clones called with MiXCR, in-frame beta chains kept. Identical CDR3 proteins give one entry, which carries the most common genes and DNA. Present in this sample are fewer than 800,000 distinct CDR3 sequences, 20% to 25% of which were seen just once. The top ten hold 9.4% of the sample. This sample also appeared in a second study, on T cells of mothers and their children.

Material: blood. Source of these receptors: a boy aged 5-17 years in good health.

This clonotype appeared a few times. The J gene is TRBJ2-2, the V gene TRBV5-1, with 7 bases that match TRBD1. The CDR3 is 14 amino acids. Germline V CDR1 and CDR2: SGHRS, YFSETQ. The V and J ends lost 4 bases and 7 bases, in that order; junction bases with no gene match: 7. The CDR3 region is CASSLQGPGGELFF. The CDR3 nucleotides are TGCGCCAGCAGCCTACAGGGGCCGGGCGGGGAGCTGTTTTTT.

This clonotype was seen a handful of times. The V gene is TRBV27, the J gene TRBJ1-4, with 7 bases aligning to TRBD1. The length of the CDR3 is 17 residues. The J segment lost 11 bases and the V segment lost 10 bases, leaving 25 bases of the junction unmatched. Germline V gives CDR1 MNHEY, CDR2 SMNVEV (reference sequence). The CDR3 spells CANMGQSEPNRLVKLFF. The CDR3 DNA is TGTGCCAACATGGGACAGTCAGAGCCAAACCGCCTGGTGAAACTGTTTTTT.

The chain has TRBV28 and TRBJ2-7; 9 bases agree with TRBD1. Germline trimming cut 11 bases from V and 6 bases from J; bases unmatched to any gene: 8. CDR1 and CDR2 from the germline V gene are MDHEN and SYDVKM. The CDR3 sequence is 12 residues long. CDR3: CAVRDREVEQYF. CDR3 bases: TGTGCCGTCCGGGACAGGGAAGTCGAGCAGTACTTC.

This clonotype was seen a few times. The chain joins TRBV20-1 to TRBJ2-5; 7 bases align to TRBD1. CDR3 length: 15 residues. V shed 0 bases, J shed 5 bases, and the junction held 9 bases outside the gene matches. Germline V gene sequence: CDR1 DFQATT, CDR2 SNEGSKA (reference sequence). The CDR3, as DNA: TGCAGTGCTAGAGATCGCCAGGGGGTCAGGGAGACCCAGTACTTC. As protein: CSARDRQGVRETQYF.

This sequence joins TRBV4-1 and TRBJ2-1, with a weak D call TRBD2 (5 bases). This CDR3 spans 14 amino acids. Trimming cost V 2 bases and J 7 bases, with 12 bases left between them. Germline CDR1 and CDR2: MGHRA and YSYEKL. The CDR3 protein is CASSQPGLGNEQFF. DNA of the CDR3: TGCGCCAGCAGCCAACCCGGACTGGGGAATGAGCAGTTCTTC.

The chain employs TRBV11-2 and TRBJ1-2; D uncertain. Germline V gene data show CDR1 as SGHAT and CDR2 as FQNNGV. V gave up 5 bases and J gave up 2 bases, with 15 bases separating them. This CDR3 is built from 15 residues. Here the CDR3 reads CASSPRPSMNYGYTF. The DNA for the CDR3 is TGTGCCAGCAGCCCACGACCGAGTATGAACTATGGCTACACCTTC.

This clonotype was seen a handful of times. J is TRBJ1-5 and V is TRBV24-1; 10 nucleotides line up with TRBD1. Looked up from germline, CDR1 is KGHDR and CDR2 is SFDVKD. Losses at the gene ends were 1 base for V and 1 base for J; bases not matched to a gene: 6. The CDR3 consists of 18 residues. The CDR3: CATSDFRGTGVSNQPQHF. The CDR3 DNA sequence: TGTGCCACCAGTGATTTCCGAGGGACAGGGGTGAGCAATCAGCCCCAGCATTTT.

There are a few counts of this clonotype. The V gene is TRBV12-3 or TRBV12-4, the J gene TRBJ2-5; 9 bases line up with TRBD1. J lost 1 base, V lost 7 bases, and 4 bases had no gene match. The CDR3 runs 14 residues. The CDR3 DNA follows: TGTGCCAGCAATACAGGGGGCGGCCAAGAGACCCAGTACTTC. Translation: CASNTGGGQETQYF.

This clonotype was seen a handful of times. CDR3 in DNA: TGTGCCAGCAGTTACTCGTTGAATCAGCCCCAGCATTTT. This codes for CASSYSLNQPQHF. The rearrangement uses TRBV6-5 and TRBJ1-5, with D unclear. Germline CDR1 is MNHEY and CDR2 is SVGAGI. V gave up 0 bases and J gave up 4 bases, with 4 bases separating them. The CDR3 runs to 13 residues.

This clonotype was picked up a small number of times. This chain's CDR3 is CASSATSGTYQETQYF. The CDR3 coding sequence is TGTGCCAGCTCAGCCACTAGCGGGACGTACCAAGAGACCCAGTACTTC. The chain is built from TRBV18 and TRBJ2-5, with TRBD2 matching 10 bases. Germline V gene lookup returns CDR1 KGHSH and CDR2 LQKENI. The CDR3 runs 16 residues. The V segment lost 5 bases and the J segment 0 bases; nucleotides outside the gene matches: 6.

The rearrangement uses TRBV6-1 and TRBJ2-5; weak D call: TRBD1 (6 bases). With 5 bases removed from V and 5 bases from J, the gap between germline ends came to 18 bases. The V gene's germline CDR1 is MNHNS and CDR2 SASEGT. The CDR3 sequence is 15 residues long. The CDR3 reads CASSQYTWGQETQYF. The CDR3 DNA is TGTGCCAGCAGTCAATACACCTGGGGGCAGGAGACCCAGTACTTC.

This clonotype showed up just a few times. V and J are TRBV10-3 and TRBJ1-2; D is unclear. CDR1 is ENHRY and CDR2 is SYGVKD in the germline V gene. This CDR3 contains 14 residues. The ends were cut back, 4 bases at V and 3 bases at J, with 12 bases in the middle. The CDR3 sequence: CAISGSWVDYGYTF. As DNA, the CDR3 is TGTGCCATCAGTGGGTCTTGGGTCGACTATGGCTACACCTTC.

This clonotype occurred a few times. V and J are TRBV9 and TRBJ2-7, with 7 bases aligning to TRBD2. Germline V gene data show CDR1 as SGDLS and CDR2 as YYNGEE. J gave up 1 base and V 4 bases, and 11 bases lay outside the gene matches. CDR3 length equals 16 residues. The CDR3 region has the DNA TGTGCCAGCAGCCAGGGCCCTAGCGGCAAGTCCTACGAGCAGTACTTC. This gives the protein CASSQGPSGKSYEQYF.

This clonotype was observed a few times. This chain links TRBV5-6 with TRBJ2-5, with no clear D. The J call may not be correct, given that the DNA end is closer to TRBJ2-1. This CDR3 has 12 amino acids. Germline CDR1 is SGHDT and CDR2 is YYEEEE. In DNA, the CDR3 is TGTGCCAGCAGCTGGGCCGGCGGAGAGCAGTTCTTC. Translating gives CASSWAGGEQFF.

The CDR3 coding sequence is TGTGCCAGCAACTCCCCGGGGCAAGAGACCCAGTACTTC. Protein sequence: CASNSPGQETQYF. The chain uses TRBV11-2 and TRBJ2-5; the D gene is possibly TRBD2 (5 bases). With 7 bases removed from V and 2 bases from J, the gap between germline ends came to 11 bases. Germline V gives CDR1 SGHAT, CDR2 FQNNGV. The CDR3 runs to 13 residues.

Only a few counts were recorded for this clonotype. This rearrangement joins TRBV4-1 to TRBJ2-7; TRBD2 aligns across 9 bases. V gave up 0 bases and J gave up 7 bases; unmatched junction bases: 7. Per the germline V gene, CDR1 is MGHRA and CDR2 is YSYEKL. The CDR3 has 15 residues. CDR3 sequence reads: CASSQDGGRAQEQYF. In DNA form, the CDR3 reads TGCGCCAGCAGCCAAGATGGCGGGAGGGCCCAAGAGCAGTACTTC.

The V gene is TRBV3-1, the J gene TRBJ2-5; 10 bases match TRBD2. The DNA matches TRBJ2-1 better at its end, which makes the J call doubtful. The CDR3 covers 16 residues. Germline CDR1 is LGHDT and CDR2 is YNNKEL (reference sequence). CDR3: CASSQDPVLAGLRQFF. CDR3 DNA: TGTGCCAGCAGCCAAGATCCGGTACTAGCGGGGCTACGGCAGTTCTTC.

This clonotype was recorded many times. This chain links TRBV29-1 with TRBJ1-1, with 9 bases matching TRBD1. Unmatched junction bases numbered 2, after V lost 6 bases and J lost 3 bases. This CDR3 has 12 residues. Germline CDR1 SQVTM, CDR2 ANQGSEA. In DNA, the CDR3 is TGCAGCGTACGGACAGGGGACACTGAAGCTTTCTTT. Amino acids: CSVRTGDTEAFF. Complete variable domain (other parts from reference TRBV29-1 and TRBJ1-1): SAVISQKPSRDICQRGTSLTIQCQVDSQVTMMFWYRQQPGQSLTLIATANQGSEATYESGFVIDKFPISRPNLTFSTLTVSNMSPEDSSIYLCSVRTGDTEAFFGQGTRLTVV.

Comments on this clonotype: Compared with germline, one end of the junction differs, possibly owing to a read error. The V and J genes are TRBV7-6 and TRBJ2-5; no clear D. The better agreement between TRBJ2-7 and the DNA end casts doubt on the J call. Germline CDR1 reads SGHVS; CDR2 reads FNYEAQ. The CDR3 is made up of 14 amino acids. The CDR3 nucleotides are TGTGCCGGCAGCCTCATTCTAGGTTCCTACGAGCAGTACTTC. Translation gives CAGSLILGSYEQYF.

J is TRBJ1-4 and V is TRBV5-1, with 8 bases lining up with TRBD1. Germline V gene data show CDR1 as SGHRS and CDR2 as YFSETQ. The junction had 7 bases not matched to a gene; V was cut back by 2 bases and J by 7 bases. The CDR3 is 15 residues long. CDR3 protein: CASSFGDRTSEKLFF. Written as DNA, the CDR3 is TGCGCCAGCAGCTTTGGGGACAGGACAAGTGAAAAACTGTTTTTT.

This clonotype has a handful of counts. The CDR3 DNA reads TGCGCCAGCAGCTTGGCCGGGACCCCCAACGAGCAGTACTTC. This gives the protein CASSLAGTPNEQYF. This chain uses TRBV5-1 with TRBJ2-5; possibly TRBD1 or TRBD2 for D (5 bases each). The end of the DNA fits TRBJ2-7 better, so the J call may be wrong. There are 14 residues in the CDR3. The V gene's germline CDR1 is SGHRS and CDR2 YFSETQ.

J is TRBJ1-1 and V is TRBV3-1; no clear D gene. Germline V gene lookup returns CDR1 LGHDT and CDR2 YNNKEL (reference sequence). The CDR3 loop spans 16 amino acids. V lost 0 bases and J 3 bases, leaving 14 bases between the germline ends. CDR3 amino acids: CASSQDRVGKDTEAFF. DNA for the CDR3: TGTGCCAGCAGCCAAGATCGGGTCGGAAAGGACACTGAAGCTTTCTTT.

This clonotype has a handful of counts. The genes are TRBV7-2 and TRBJ2-1; maybe TRBD2 (5 bases). Trimming cost V 11 bases and J 0 bases, with 11 bases left between them. Per the germline V gene, CDR1 is SGHTA and CDR2 is FQGNSA. This CDR3 is built from 13 residues. CDR3 in DNA: TGTGCCGGAGCGGTTAGCTCCTACAATGAGCAGTTCTTC. It encodes CAGAVSSYNEQFF.

Concerning this clonotype itself: An end of the junction does not agree with germline; a read error may underlie this. This chain joins TRBV7-9 and TRBJ2-1, with 8 bases fitting TRBD2. Germline V gene sequence: CDR1 SEHNR, CDR2 FQNEAQ (reference sequence). The CDR3 runs to 18 residues. CDR3 amino acids: CASSSSPKTSGVYNEQFF. The DNA of the CDR3 is TGTGCCAGCAGCTCCTCCCCTAAAACTAGCGGCGTCTACAATGAGCAGTTTTTC.

This clonotype has more than one count but fewer than ten. The chain carries TRBV28 and TRBJ1-5; D not certain. Trimming cost V 3 bases and J 3 bases, with 6 bases left between them. The germline CDR1 and CDR2 sequences are MDHEN and SYDVKM. The length of the CDR3 is 13 residues. CDR3 sequence: CASSFQLNQPQHF. CDR3 sequence (DNA): TGTGCCAGCAGTTTCCAGCTCAATCAGCCCCAGCATTTT.

This clonotype was found a few times. The chain uses TRBV29-1 and TRBJ2-2; TRBD1 might be the D (8 bases). The CDR3 covers 13 residues. The germline V gene encodes CDR1 SQVTM and CDR2 ANQGSEA. The V gene lost 7 bases and the J gene lost 5 bases, with 14 bases spanning the gap. The CDR3 protein is CSADRGGTGELFF. The CDR3 nucleotides are TGCAGCGCCGACAGGGGAGGGACCGGGGAGCTGTTTTTT.

The chain uses TRBV6-6 and TRBJ1-1; D gene unclear. Germline-derived CDR1 and CDR2 are MNHNY and SVGAGI (reference sequence). V was pared by 2 bases and J by 5 bases, with 6 bases between. The CDR3 sequence is 12 residues long. The CDR3 sequence: CASSYPETEAFF. The CDR3 DNA is TGTGCCAGCAGTTACCCTGAGACTGAAGCTTTCTTT.